This is a list of T cell receptor beta chains from one sample in a study of response to subunit inactivated influenza vaccine. In TCRdb, the RT-PCR reads were re-called with MiXCR into one record per CDR3 protein. The data hold hundreds of thousands of distinct CDR3 sequences, with approximately 7.7% observed a single time. Sequenced material: PBMCs from blood, taken about 23 months after vaccination. The receptor source for this set is a man in his fifties or sixties who received an inactivated influenza vaccine. Both conserved end residues are part of each CDR3. Fields, in order: V gene, J gene, clone size, D gene, CDR3 DNA, CDR3 protein. The D gene is left open where the match is weak. Some rows mark clone size as missing; the rest say once, few, many or name a class of expanded clone.

TRBV20-1,TRBJ1-5,many,-,TGCAGTGCTAGAAGGGACGAATATAGCAATCAGCCCCAGCATTTT,CSARRDEYSNQPQHF
TRBV20-1,TRBJ2-3,-,-,TGCAGTGCTAGAGATTACGGCAGGGGCACAGATACGCAGTATTTT,CSARDYGRGTDTQYF
TRBV29-1,TRBJ2-7,many,-,TGCAGCGCGGTAAAGGTAGGGATGAACGAGCAGTACTTC,CSAVKVGMNEQYF
TRBV15,TRBJ1-1,many,TRBD1,TGTGCCATACCGGGACAGGGTGGGACTGAAGCTTTCTTT,CAIPGQGGTEAFF
TRBV6-5,TRBJ1-6,many,-,TGTGCCAGCAGTTACTCGACGAATTCACCCCTCCACTTT,CASSYSTNSPLHF
TRBV7-6,TRBJ2-1,-,-,TGTGCCAGCAGCTTATCCTTAAGCAATGAGCAGTTCTTC,CASSLSLSNEQFF
TRBV11-2,TRBJ2-7,-,-,TGTGCCAGCAGCTTAGTCGGCAAGACCTACGAGCAGTACTTC,CASSLVGKTYEQYF
TRBV7-2,TRBJ1-5,few,-,TGTGCCAGCAGCTCCCCCGGGGGGTATCTACGGGGCGAGCCCCAGCATTTT,CASSSPGGYLRGEPQHF
TRBV20-1,TRBJ2-7,few,-,TGCAGTGCTAGAGCGGGTGGCGGAGGTCCCTACGAGCAGTACTTC,CSARAGGGGPYEQYF
TRBV5-1,TRBJ1-6,-,-,TGCGCCAGCAGTCCAACAGAATATAATTCACCCCTCCACTTT,CASSPTEYNSPLHF
TRBV30,TRBJ2-7,-,TRBD1,TGTGCCTGGAACCGACAGGGAGCTTACGAGCAGTACTTC,CAWNRQGAYEQYF
TRBV6-2/TRBV6-3,TRBJ2-1,-,TRBD2,TGTGCCAGCAGTTACTCAGGACTAGCTTACAATGAGCAGTTCTTC,CASSYSGLAYNEQFF
TRBV11-2,TRBJ2-1,-,TRBD1,TGTGCCAGCAGCCTTCTCCGGGACAGGGGCGACAATGAGCAGTTCTTC,CASSLLRDRGDNEQFF
TRBV4-3,TRBJ2-2,few,-,TGCGCCAGCAGCCAAGAAACAGACCGAGTAGACACCGGGGAGCTGTTTTTT,CASSQETDRVDTGELFF
TRBV7-6,TRBJ2-5,-,TRBD1,TGTGCCAGCAGCTTACCGGACAGGGGATTGGAGACCCAGTACTTC,CASSLPDRGLETQYF
TRBV5-1,TRBJ2-3,many,TRBD2,TGCGCCAGCAGGATGGGGACTAGCGGGATATCAGATACGCAGTATTTT,CASRMGTSGISDTQYF
TRBV12-3/TRBV12-4,TRBJ1-5,-,-,TGTGCCAGCAGTTTTGAACTATCCCCCAATCAGCCCCAGCATTTT,CASSFELSPNQPQHF
TRBV20-1,TRBJ2-7,many,TRBD2,TGCAGTGCCGGCACTAGCGGGGGCCTAGAGGTAGAGCAGTACTTC,CSAGTSGGLEVEQYF
TRBV6-1,TRBJ2-2,few,-,TGTGCCACCAAGCCAGGGTTCCGGGGGGAGCTGTTTTTT,CATKPGFRGELFF
TRBV5-1,TRBJ2-2,-,-,TGCGCCAGCAGCTTGGAGGGACACCTAAACACCGGGGAGCTGTTTTTT,CASSLEGHLNTGELFF
TRBV4-3,TRBJ2-1,many,-,TGCGCCAGCAGCCAAGATTTGAGGACGGACGGCAATGAGCAGTTCTTC,CASSQDLRTDGNEQFF
TRBV7-9,TRBJ2-7,-,-,TGTGCCAGCAGCTTCCCCCCAGCCTACGAGCGGTACTTC,CASSFPPAYERYF
TRBV4-1,TRBJ1-5,few,-,TGCGCCAGCAGCCAAGATATGGGGTCAGGTCAGCCCCAGCATTTT,CASSQDMGSGQPQHF
TRBV7-2,TRBJ2-3,-,TRBD2,TGTGCCAGCAGCTTAGCTACAGGGACTAGCGGGTATACGCAGTATTTT,CASSLATGTSGYTQYF
TRBV20-1,TRBJ1-2,many,-,TGCAGTGCTTCGGACGTCTATGGCTACACCTTC,CSASDVYGYTF
TRBV6-5,TRBJ2-1,-,TRBD2,TGTGCCAGCAGTGGGGGGGAGTTAGGGCAGTTCTTC,CASSGGELGQFF
TRBV29-1,TRBJ2-7,few,-,TGCAGCGTTTATTGGGACGAGCAGTACTTC,CSVYWDEQYF
TRBV6-1,TRBJ2-1,-,-,TGTGCCAGCAGTGGGTGTGGCAGTTACAATGAGCAGTTCTTC,CASSGCGSYNEQFF
TRBV6-5,TRBJ2-7,many,-,TGTGCCAGCAGTTACAGGGCCTCCACCTTAAGCTCCTACGAGCAGTACTTC,CASSYRASTLSSYEQYF
TRBV6-1,TRBJ2-7,many,-,TGTGCCAGCAGCCCGACGCGCCGGGAGCAGTACTTC,CASSPTRREQYF
TRBV30,TRBJ2-3,-,TRBD2,TGTGCCTGGAGCGTTGGTAGCGGGGGGGCAGATACGCAGTATTTT,CAWSVGSGGADTQYF
TRBV12-3/TRBV12-4,TRBJ2-2,many,-,TGTGCCAGCAGTGGTGCCGGGGAGCTGTTTTTT,CASSGAGELFF
TRBV18,TRBJ2-3,few,-,TGTGCCAGCTCACCGGATGGTAAAAACCGCCCGCAGTATTTT,CASSPDGKNRPQYF
TRBV4-3,TRBJ1-2,many,-,TGCGCCAGCAGCCAAGATCTAGGACCCGGGCCTTATGGCTACACCTTC,CASSQDLGPGPYGYTF
TRBV5-1,TRBJ2-5,few,-,TGCGCCAGCAGCTTGGACCTCGGGATACAAGAGACCCAGTACTTC,CASSLDLGIQETQYF
TRBV24-1,TRBJ2-3,many,TRBD1,TGTGCCACCAGTGACCCCGGGACAGGGGATCGGGCAGATACGCAGTATTTT,CATSDPGTGDRADTQYF
TRBV5-6,TRBJ1-6,many,-,TGTGCCAGCAGCTTCCAGGGTGATATTGGTTCACCCCTCCACTTT,CASSFQGDIGSPLHF
TRBV20-1,TRBJ2-5,-,-,TGCAGTGCCTACAGGGTTAGCCGAGAGACCCAGTACTTC,CSAYRVSRETQYF
TRBV7-9,TRBJ2-1,few,-,TGTGCCAGCAGCGGGCGGGTCGGAAGCTCCTACAATGAGCAGTTCTTC,CASSGRVGSSYNEQFF
TRBV7-2,TRBJ2-5,many,-,TGTGCCAGCAGCGTTGGGACCCAAGAGACCCAGTACTTC,CASSVGTQETQYF
TRBV12-3/TRBV12-4,TRBJ1-5,many,TRBD1,TGTGCCAGCAGTCCCGGACAGGGGGGAAGCAATCAGCCCCAGCATTTT,CASSPGQGGSNQPQHF
TRBV20-1,TRBJ2-2,few,TRBD2,TGCAGTGCTAGTGGCCTAGCGGGGGTTCGGGGCACCGGGGAGCTGTTTTTT,CSASGLAGVRGTGELFF
TRBV12-3/TRBV12-4,TRBJ1-1,many,-,TGTGCCAGCAGTTTCGGGCGGAACACTGAAGCTTTCTTT,CASSFGRNTEAFF
TRBV3-1,TRBJ1-2,many,-,TGTGCCAGCAGCCAAGACCGCAGGGCAAGCTATGGCTACACCTTC,CASSQDRRASYGYTF
TRBV20-1,TRBJ2-4,many,-,TGCAGTGCTAGAGGATTCAGAGGGGGCATTCAGTACTTC,CSARGFRGGIQYF
TRBV10-3,TRBJ2-2,few,-,TGTGCCATCAGGACTTTGGGAACCGGGGAGCTGTTTTTT,CAIRTLGTGELFF
TRBV10-3,TRBJ2-2,many,TRBD1,TGTGCCATCAGAGGACAGGGTGACACCGGGGAGCTGTTTTTT,CAIRGQGDTGELFF
TRBV20-1,TRBJ1-6,-,-,TGCAGTGCTAGAGTTGATAGCTCCTATAATTCACCCCTCCACTTT,CSARVDSSYNSPLHF
TRBV4-1,TRBJ2-3,many,TRBD2,TGCGCCAGCAGCCTCCCAGAGGTGGGGACTAGCTCTAGCACAGATACGCAGTATTTT,CASSLPEVGTSSSTDTQYF
TRBV6-8,TRBJ1-5,many,-,TGTGCCAGCAGTTACTTGGAGCCCCAGCATTTT,CASSYLEPQHF
TRBV20-1,TRBJ2-3,few,-,TGCAGTGCTCCTCCCCGCAGCACAGATACGCAGTATTTT,CSAPPRSTDTQYF
TRBV4-1,TRBJ2-1,-,TRBD2,TGCGCCAGCAGCCAGAGGACTAGCGGGGGAGTCCCCTACAATGAGCAGTTCTTC,CASSQRTSGGVPYNEQFF
TRBV18,TRBJ2-5,few,-,TGTGCCAGCTCACGACGGCAGGGTGGTAGTCTGGAAGAGACCCAGTACTTC,CASSRRQGGSLEETQYF